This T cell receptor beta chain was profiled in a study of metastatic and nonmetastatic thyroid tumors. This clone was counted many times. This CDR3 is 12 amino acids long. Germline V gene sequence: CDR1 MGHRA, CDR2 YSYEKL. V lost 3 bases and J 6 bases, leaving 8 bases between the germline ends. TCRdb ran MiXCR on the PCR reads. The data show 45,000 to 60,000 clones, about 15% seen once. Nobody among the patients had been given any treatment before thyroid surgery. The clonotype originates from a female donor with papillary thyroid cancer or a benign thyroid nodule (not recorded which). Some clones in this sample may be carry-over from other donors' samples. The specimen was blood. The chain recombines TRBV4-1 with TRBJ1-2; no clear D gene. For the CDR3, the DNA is TGCGCCAGCAGCCACCCCATGGATGGCTACACCTTC. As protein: CASSHPMDGYTF.